These T cell receptor beta chains were read from a single sample in a study of blood T cell repertoires in COVID-19. Produced via immunoSEQ multiplex PCR; TCRdb's table is partial and in-frame only. The table includes around 210,000 clones, 86% detected once. The sequencing sample was made of peripheral blood. The receptors originated from a woman between 70 and 85 years old with acute or convalescent COVID-19. Both conserved end residues are part of each CDR3. A D gene is named only where the DNA matches it firmly. The size of a clone is reported for some rows only, either as once, few or many, or as a class for expanded clones.

J gene | clone size | D gene | V gene | CDR3 protein | CDR3 DNA
TRBJ2-5 | NA | NA | TRBV5-1 | CASSLITARAGTQYF | TGCGCCAGCAGCTTAATAACCGCCCGTGCGGGGACCCAGTACTTC
TRBJ2-2 | few | TRBD1 | TRBV6-5 | CASGGQAAGELFF | TGTGCCAGCGGGGGACAGGCAGCCGGGGAGCTGTTTTTT
TRBJ2-2 | few | NA | TRBV5-1 | CASSLTGNTGELFF | TGCGCCAGCAGCCTGACAGGGAACACCGGGGAGCTGTTTTTT
TRBJ2-2 | NA | NA | TRBV28 | CASRTGTLNTGELFF | TGTGCCAGCCGGACCGGGACACTGAACACCGGGGAGCTGTTTTTT
TRBJ2-3 | NA | NA | TRBV5-1 | CASSSQGVSTDTQYF | TGCGCCAGCAGCTCCCAGGGTGTTAGCACAGATACGCAGTATTTT
TRBJ1-1 | NA | TRBD1 | TRBV18 | CASSRGQVRNTEAFF | TGTGCCAGCTCACGAGGACAGGTGCGGAACACTGAAGCTTTCTTT
TRBJ2-3 | once | TRBD2 | TRBV7-2 | CASSLVLMAGASDTQYF | TGTGCCAGCAGCTTAGTTCTTATGGCGGGAGCGTCAGATACGCAGTATTTT
TRBJ2-1 | NA | TRBD2 | TRBV27 | CASSFGSGGYNEQFF | TGTGCCAGCAGTTTTGGTAGCGGGGGGTACAATGAGCAGTTCTTC
TRBJ2-3 | NA | NA | TRBV5-8 | CASSPYLSTDTQYF | TGTGCCAGCAGCCCCTACCTCAGCACAGATACGCAGTATTTT
TRBJ1-2 | NA | NA | TRBV3-1/TRBV3-2 | CASSQESGKGYGYTF | TGTGCCAGCAGCCAAGAGAGCGGGAAGGGCTATGGCTACACCTTC
TRBJ2-3 | NA | NA | TRBV19 | CASSLTGSGTDTQYF | TGTGCCAGTAGCCTTACAGGGTCGGGCACAGATACGCAGTATTTT
TRBJ2-1 | NA | TRBD2 | TRBV7-2 | CASSPGTSSGEQFF | TGTGCCAGCAGCCCCGGGACTAGTAGTGGTGAGCAGTTCTTC
TRBJ1-1 | NA | TRBD1 | TRBV18 | CASSPFKPGQGTEAFF | TGTGCCAGCTCACCATTCAAACCGGGACAGGGCACTGAAGCTTTCTTT
TRBJ1-2 | NA | NA | TRBV28 | CASRHVGYTF | TGTGCCAGCAGACACGTTGGCTACACCTTC
TRBJ2-2 | NA | NA | TRBV27 | CASSGYRDTGELFF | TGTGCCAGCAGTGGATACAGGGACACCGGGGAGCTGTTTTTT
TRBJ2-7 | NA | TRBD2 | TRBV19 | CASSIRGAGAYEQYF | TGTGCCAGTAGTATACGGGGAGCGGGGGCCTACGAGCAGTACTTC
TRBJ2-7 | NA | TRBD1 | TRBV7-2 | CASSLGQGPSYEQYF | TGTGCCAGCAGCCTCGGACAGGGGCCCTCCTACGAGCAGTACTTC
TRBJ1-1 | NA | NA | TRBV7-9 | CASSLWPVNTEAFF | TGTGCCAGCAGCTTATGGCCAGTAAACACTGAAGCTTTCTTT
TRBJ2-1 | NA | NA | TRBV7-2 | CASSPGVGTEQFF | TGTGCCAGCAGCCCGGGTGTAGGTACGGAACAGTTCTTC
TRBJ2-2 | few | NA | TRBV5-1 | CASTGNPNTGELFF | TGCGCCAGCACGGGGAACCCGAACACCGGGGAGCTGTTTTTT
TRBJ2-7 | NA | NA | TRBV2 | CASKGSYEQYF | TGTGCCAGCAAAGGGAGCTACGAGCAGTACTTC
TRBJ1-1 | few | NA | TRBV3-1/TRBV3-2 | CASSHGGAAFF | TGTGCCAGCAGCCACGGGGGGGCAGCTTTCTTT
TRBJ2-3 | NA | TRBD2 | TRBV20-1 | CSASGREISTDTQYF | TGCAGTGCTAGTGGGCGGGAGATCAGCACAGATACGCAGTATTTT
TRBJ2-2 | NA | NA | TRBV2 | CASSEVRGNTGELFF | TGTGCCAGCAGTGAAGTGAGAGGGAACACCGGGGAGCTGTTTTTT
TRBJ1-5 | NA | NA | TRBV4-3 | CASSQGHGAFAQHF | TGCGCCAGCAGCCAGGGACATGGGGCTTTCGCCCAGCATTTT
TRBJ2-3 | NA | TRBD1 | TRBV5-1 | CASSEGQVVDTQYF | TGCGCCAGCAGCGAGGGACAGGTGGTAGATACGCAGTATTTT
TRBJ2-5 | NA | NA | TRBV29-1 | CSVRRAGGAETQYF | TGCAGCGTTAGGAGGGCAGGGGGTGCGGAGACCCAGTACTTC
TRBJ1-1 | NA | NA | TRBV6-5 | CASSYGAENTEAFF | TGTGCCAGCAGTTACGGGGCGGAGAACACTGAAGCTTTCTTT
TRBJ2-2 | few | TRBD2 | TRBV5-1 | CASSLEAGGTAGELFF | TGCGCCAGCAGCTTGGAAGCGGGGGGGACCGCCGGGGAGCTGTTTTTT
TRBJ2-1 | NA | TRBD2 | TRBV7-2 | CASSLSILAGGQNEQFF | TGTGCCAGCAGCTTAAGCATACTAGCGGGAGGGCAGAATGAGCAGTTCTTC
TRBJ1-6 | once | TRBD1 | TRBV19 | CASSISGTVNSPLHF | TGTGCCAGTAGTATTTCCGGGACAGTTAATTCACCCCTCCACTTT
TRBJ2-5 | NA | NA | TRBV7-2 | CASSLVAGTYQETQYF | TGTGCCAGCAGCTTAGTCGCGGGGACGTACCAAGAGACCCAGTACTTC
TRBJ2-2 | NA | TRBD2 | TRBV24-1 | CATSDLAGANTGELFF | TGTGCCACCAGTGATCTAGCGGGAGCTAACACCGGGGAGCTGTTTTTT
TRBJ1-5 | NA | TRBD1 | TRBV19 | CASSIGQGRVQPQHF | TGTGCCAGTAGTATAGGACAGGGGAGAGTTCAGCCCCAGCATTTT
TRBJ1-2 | NA | NA | TRBV18 | CASSPGEGFTF | TGTGCCAGCTCCCCTGGTGAGGGCTTCACCTTC
TRBJ2-5 | once | NA | TRBV18 | CASSPGSQETQYF | TGTGCCAGCTCACCGGGCAGCCAAGAGACCCAGTACTTC
TRBJ1-2 | NA | NA | TRBV6-1 | CASSEAGRGYGYTF | TGTGCCAGCAGTGAAGCGGGCCGAGGGTATGGCTACACCTTC
TRBJ2-7 | NA | NA | TRBV2 | CASSEFLGGGRGEQYF | TGTGCCAGCAGTGAGTTTCTAGGGGGTGGACGCGGCGAGCAGTACTTC
TRBJ1-4 | once | TRBD1 | TRBV2 | CASSRTGEEKLFF | TGTGCCAGCAGTCGGACAGGGGAGGAAAAACTGTTTTTT
TRBJ2-7 | once | NA | TRBV7-9 | CASTPGVYEQYF | TGTGCCAGCACCCCCGGAGTGTACGAGCAGTACTTC
TRBJ2-7 | few | TRBD1 | TRBV19 | CASSIGQGAYEQYF | TGTGCCAGTAGTATTGGCCAGGGGGCATACGAGCAGTACTTC
TRBJ1-1 | few | TRBD1 | TRBV20-1 | CSASRQGSAFF | TGCAGTGCTTCGAGACAGGGGAGCGCTTTCTTT
TRBJ2-3 | NA | TRBD2 | TRBV7-3 | CASSLAGGTDTQYF | TGTGCCAGCAGCCTAGCGGGAGGGACAGATACGCAGTATTTT
TRBJ1-2 | once | NA | TRBV3-1/TRBV3-2 | CASSQDKGDGYTF | TGTGCCAGCAGCCAAGACAAGGGGGATGGCTACACCTTC
TRBJ1-5 | NA | NA | TRBV5-1 | CASSLAGDSNQPQHF | TGCGCCAGCAGCTTGGCGGGGGACAGCAATCAGCCCCAGCATTTT
TRBJ1-2 | NA | NA | TRBV7-2 | CASSLEALKGLYGYTF | TGTGCCAGCAGCTTAGAGGCCCTTAAGGGACTCTATGGCTACACCTTC
TRBJ2-1 | NA | TRBD2 | TRBV5-5 | CASSFAGGRRGNEQFF | TGTGCCAGCAGCTTCGCGGGCGGGAGACGGGGCAATGAGCAGTTCTTC
TRBJ2-1 | NA | NA | TRBV13 | CASRQGSYNEQFF | TGTGCCAGCAGGCAGGGCTCCTACAATGAGCAGTTCTTC
TRBJ1-6 | NA | NA | TRBV28 | CASRGSRGGTNSPLHF | TGTGCCAGCAGGGGGAGCCGGGGTGGAACGAATTCACCCCTCCACTTT
TRBJ1-3 | NA | NA | TRBV5-5 | CASSLGGQNTIYF | TGTGCCAGCAGCTTGGGGGGACAAAACACCATATATTTT
TRBJ2-2 | NA | TRBD2 | TRBV20-1 | CSASKVGRVNTGELFF | TGCAGTGCTAGTAAGGTGGGGAGGGTCAACACCGGGGAGCTGTTTTTT
TRBJ2-2 | NA | NA | TRBV7-6 | CASSLKGVAGELFF | TGTGCCAGCAGCCTAAAAGGGGTCGCCGGGGAGCTGTTTTTT
TRBJ2-7 | NA | TRBD2 | TRBV10-3 | CAISPDGLAGTYEQYF | TGTGCCATCAGCCCGGACGGACTAGCGGGAACCTACGAGCAGTACTTC
TRBJ2-7 | NA | TRBD1 | TRBV18 | CASSPDRGPNEQYF | TGTGCCAGCTCACCCGACAGGGGGCCCAACGAGCAGTACTTC
TRBJ1-2 | NA | TRBD1 | TRBV11-2 | CASSPGGIYGYTF | TGTGCCAGCAGCCCAGGGGGGATTTATGGCTACACCTTC
TRBJ2-3 | NA | TRBD2 | TRBV11-2 | CASSSLAGGPDTQYF | TGTGCCAGCAGCTCCTTAGCGGGAGGGCCAGATACGCAGTATTTT
TRBJ1-1 | NA | NA | TRBV19 | CASSIGRGNTEAFF | TGTGCCAGTAGTATTGGCAGGGGAAACACTGAAGCTTTCTTT
TRBJ1-6 | NA | NA | TRBV18 | CASSPQVSSGVTPLHF | TGTGCCAGCTCACCCCAAGTTAGTTCAGGGGTAACACCCCTCCACTTT
TRBJ1-1 | NA | NA | TRBV19 | CASADTLNTEAFF | TGTGCCAGTGCGGACACCTTGAACACTGAAGCTTTCTTT